This TCR beta chain was obtained from a study of T cells after yellow fever vaccination. Each CDR3 protein gets one entry after TCRdb re-called the 5' RACE reads with MiXCR. The table lists about 320,000 distinct CDR3 sequences, approximately 12% of them singletons. The CDR3 length is 18 residues. Germline V CDR1 and CDR2: SGDLS, YYNGEE. V shed 0 bases and J shed 12 bases, with 25 bases lying between them. This clonotype was sampled from a man aged 18-30 years who received the YFV17D yellow fever vaccine. This chain joins TRBV9 and TRBJ1-6; TRBD1 is a possible D gene (5 bases). The source material was CD4+ T cells sorted from PBMCs, sampled 15 days after the yellow fever booster vaccination. The CDR3 is CASSVGRTGLRPLGPLHF. The CDR3 nucleotides are TGTGCCAGCAGCGTAGGAAGAACGGGGCTTCGCCCTCTGGGACCCCTCCACTTT.